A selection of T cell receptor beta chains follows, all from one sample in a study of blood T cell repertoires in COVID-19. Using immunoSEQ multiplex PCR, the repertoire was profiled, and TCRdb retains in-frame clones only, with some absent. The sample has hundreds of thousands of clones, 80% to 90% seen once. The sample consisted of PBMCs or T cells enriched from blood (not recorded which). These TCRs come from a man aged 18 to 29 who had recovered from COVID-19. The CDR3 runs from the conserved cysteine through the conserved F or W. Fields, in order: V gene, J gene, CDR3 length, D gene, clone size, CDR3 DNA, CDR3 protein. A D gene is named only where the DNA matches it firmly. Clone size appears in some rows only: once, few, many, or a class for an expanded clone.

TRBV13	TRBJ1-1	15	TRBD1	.	TGTGCCAGCAGCTCTACAGGGGAAATGAACACTGAAGCTTTCTTT	CASSSTGEMNTEAFF
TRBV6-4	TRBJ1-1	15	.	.	TGTGCCATCACGACAGCATGGATCTCGGGCACTGAAGCTTTCTTT	CAITTAWISGTEAFF
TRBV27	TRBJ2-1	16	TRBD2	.	TGTGCCAGCAATAAAATTAGAGTCGGGGGGGACAATGAGCAGTTCTTC	CASNKIRVGGDNEQFF
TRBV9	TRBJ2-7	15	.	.	TGTGCCAGCAGCGTAGGCGCGGAACCCGCCTACGAGCAGTACTTC	CASSVGAEPAYEQYF
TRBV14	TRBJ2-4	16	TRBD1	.	TGTGCCAGCAGCCACCGGACAGGGGGGGCCAAAAACATTCAGTACTTC	CASSHRTGGAKNIQYF
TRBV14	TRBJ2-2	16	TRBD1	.	TGTGCCAGCAGCCAAGCCTGGACAGGGGTGGCCGGGGAGCTGTTTTTT	CASSQAWTGVAGELFF
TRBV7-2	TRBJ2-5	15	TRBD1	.	TGTGCCAGCAGCTTAGCCGGGACAGGTCAAGAGACCCAGTACTTC	CASSLAGTGQETQYF
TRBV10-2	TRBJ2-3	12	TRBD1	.	TGCGCCAGCGGGGGGACAGGAGATACGCAGTATTTT	CASGGTGDTQYF
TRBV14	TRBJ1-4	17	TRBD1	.	TGTGCCAGCAGCCAAGACCCCCCCACAGGGGGCCTCGAAAAACTGTTTTTT	CASSQDPPTGGLEKLFF
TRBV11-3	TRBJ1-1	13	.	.	TGTGCCAGCAGCCATTTTCAGAACACTGAAGCTTTCTTT	CASSHFQNTEAFF
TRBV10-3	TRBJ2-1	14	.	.	TGTGCCATCAGTAGGAACAGTGACTACAATGAGCAGTTCTTC	CAISRNSDYNEQFF
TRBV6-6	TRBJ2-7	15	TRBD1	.	TGTGCCAGCAGTCCCGAGGGACAGGGGATCTACGAGCAGTACTTC	CASSPEGQGIYEQYF
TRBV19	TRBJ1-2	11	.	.	TGTGCCAGTAGTATAGGAGCCGGCTACACCTTC	CASSIGAGYTF
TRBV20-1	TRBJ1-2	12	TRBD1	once	TGCAGTGCTAGTCTCGACAGGGGTGGCTACACCTTC	CSASLDRGGYTF
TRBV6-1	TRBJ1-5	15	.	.	TGTGCCAGCAGTGAACAGCGAGACAGGTCCCAGCCCCAGCATTTT	CASSEQRDRSQPQHF
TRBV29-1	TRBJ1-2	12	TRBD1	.	TGCAGCGTTGGGTACAGGGGGCGAGGCTACACCTTC	CSVGYRGRGYTF
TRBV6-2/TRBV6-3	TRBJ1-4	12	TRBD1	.	TGTGCCAGCAGCCGGGACAGGTCTAAAAGGATTTTT	CASSRDRSKRIF
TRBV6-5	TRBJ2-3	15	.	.	TGTGCCAGCAGTTACGGTGACTCTAGCACAGATACGCAGTATTTT	CASSYGDSSTDTQYF
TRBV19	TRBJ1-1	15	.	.	TGTGCCAGTAGTATGGCTAGGCGAATGAACACTGAAGCTTTCTTT	CASSMARRMNTEAFF
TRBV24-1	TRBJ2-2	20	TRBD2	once	TGTGCCACCAGTGATCCCTGGGCTAGCGGGAGGGTATCGAACACCGGGGAGCTGTTTTTT	CATSDPWASGRVSNTGELFF
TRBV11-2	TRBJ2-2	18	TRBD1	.	TGTGCCAGCAGCGTAAACCCGTCGACAGGGCGGGCCACCGGGGAGCTGTTTTTT	CASSVNPSTGRATGELFF
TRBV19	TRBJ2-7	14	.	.	TGTGCCAGTAGTATGGACTCAGGCACCTACGAGCAGTACTTC	CASSMDSGTYEQYF
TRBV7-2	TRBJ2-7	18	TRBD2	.	TGTGCCAGCAGCTCTAGGGGACTAGCGGGAGGGCCCTCCTACGAGCAGTACTTC	CASSSRGLAGGPSYEQYF
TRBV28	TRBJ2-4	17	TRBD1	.	TGTGCCAGCAGTTCGACAGGGGTTCCGAGGGCCAAAAACATTCAGTACTTC	CASSSTGVPRAKNIQYF
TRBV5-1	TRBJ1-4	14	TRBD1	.	TGCGCCAGCAGCTTTGACAGGGTGAATGAAAAACTGTTTTTT	CASSFDRVNEKLFF
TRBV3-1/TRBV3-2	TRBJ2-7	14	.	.	TGTGCCAGCAGCCAAGGGTGGAGGTCCTACGAGCAGTACTTC	CASSQGWRSYEQYF
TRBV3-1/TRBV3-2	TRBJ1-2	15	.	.	TGTGCCAGCAGCCAAGATGTAGGGGCCCGCTATGGCTACACCTTC	CASSQDVGARYGYTF
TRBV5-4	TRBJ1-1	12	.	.	TGTGCCAGCAGCTTCGTCAACACTGAAGCTTTCTTT	CASSFVNTEAFF
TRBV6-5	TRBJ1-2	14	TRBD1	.	TGTGCCAGCAGTAACCAGTGGACAGGGGACGGCTACACCTTC	CASSNQWTGDGYTF
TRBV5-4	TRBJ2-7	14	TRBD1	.	TGTGCCAGCCAGATCGGGACAGGGGCCTACGAGCAGTACTTC	CASQIGTGAYEQYF
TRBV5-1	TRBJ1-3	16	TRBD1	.	TGCGCCAGCAGCTTGGATGGACAGGGCTCTGGAAACACCATATATTTT	CASSLDGQGSGNTIYF
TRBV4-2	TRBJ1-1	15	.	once	TGTGCCAGCAGCCAAGTCCTCGGGGAGAACACTGAAGCTTTCTTT	CASSQVLGENTEAFF
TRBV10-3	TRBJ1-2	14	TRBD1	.	TGTGCCATCAGTCCAGGACAGGGGAAATATGGCTACACCTTC	CAISPGQGKYGYTF
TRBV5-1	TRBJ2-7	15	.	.	TGCGCCAGCAGCTTGGTCGGGAACGGATCCTACGAGCAGTACTTC	CASSLVGNGSYEQYF
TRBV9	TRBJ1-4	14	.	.	TGTGCCAGCAGCGTAGATCCGGGGTATGAAAAACTGTTTTTT	CASSVDPGYEKLFF
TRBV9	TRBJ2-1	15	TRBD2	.	TGTGCCAGCAGCGTAGATGGACTAGCGGTCGATGAGCAGTTCTTC	CASSVDGLAVDEQFF
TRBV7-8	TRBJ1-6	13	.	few	TGTGCCAGCAGCTTAGGCGGGAGATCACCCCTCCACTTT	CASSLGGRSPLHF
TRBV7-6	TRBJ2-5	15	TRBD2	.	TGTGCCAGCAGCCCCTTGGGCGGGGGGGAAGAGACCCAGTACTTC	CASSPLGGGEETQYF
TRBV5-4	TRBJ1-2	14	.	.	TGTGCCAGCAGCTTGGAACAGGGAGTCTATGGCTACACCTTC	CASSLEQGVYGYTF
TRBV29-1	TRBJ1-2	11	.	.	TGCAGCGTTGAGGGGGCCGATGGCTACACCTTC	CSVEGADGYTF
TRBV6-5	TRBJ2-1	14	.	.	TGTGCCAGCAGTTGGGCATCGTTTAACAATGAGCAGTTCTTC	CASSWASFNNEQFF
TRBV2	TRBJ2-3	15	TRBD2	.	TGTGCCAGCAGTGTGGGACTAGCGGGAGCAGATACGCAGTATTTT	CASSVGLAGADTQYF
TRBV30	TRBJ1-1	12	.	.	TGTGCCTGGGGACAGTACAACACTGAAGCTTTCTTT	CAWGQYNTEAFF
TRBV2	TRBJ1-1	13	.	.	TGTGCCAGCGAGGGATCGCTGGACACTGAAGCTTTCTTT	CASEGSLDTEAFF
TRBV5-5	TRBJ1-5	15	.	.	TGTGCCAGCAGCTTGTACCAGTTACCCAATCAGCCCCAGCATTTT	CASSLYQLPNQPQHF
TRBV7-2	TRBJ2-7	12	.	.	TGTGCCAGCAGCATTCCCTATTACGAGCAGTACTTC	CASSIPYYEQYF
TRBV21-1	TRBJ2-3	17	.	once	TGTGCCAGCAGCACCACGGGACAGGGGGTATTACCAGATACGCAGTATTTT	CASSTTGQGVLPDTQYF
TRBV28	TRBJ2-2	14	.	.	TGTGCCAGCAGTTACGTAACAGGCACCGGGGAGCTGTTTTTT	CASSYVTGTGELFF
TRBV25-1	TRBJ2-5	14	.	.	TGTGCCGTTCTACCTCGGGGGGCGCGTGAGACCCAGTACTTC	CAVLPRGARETQYF
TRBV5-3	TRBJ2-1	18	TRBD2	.	TGTGCCAGAAGCTCATGTACGGGACTAGCGGGGGGTTTAAATGAGCAGTTCTTC	CARSSCTGLAGGLNEQFF
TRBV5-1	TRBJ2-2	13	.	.	TGCGCCAGCAGCTCATCGAACACCGGGGAGCTGTTTTTT	CASSSSNTGELFF